The TCR beta chain described here comes from a study of blood T cell repertoires in COVID-19. Study-wide context: PBMCs, B-cell-depleted T cells, or T cells were the source of the cDNA or gDNA that made up the material.

In the original analysis: From reference gene primer amplification, estimates of nucleated cell counts were derived. Some clones are missing from TCRdb's copy, which holds only in-frame ones; the method was immunoSEQ multiplex PCR. D and trimming come from the DNA, and the V and J calls and clone size come from that table. The data hold 200,000 to 250,000 clones, with around 80% observed a single time. Trimming took off 0 bases at V and 3 bases at J, with 9 bases between the two ends. In germline, CDR1 is LGHNA, CDR2 YSLEER. This CDR3 has 14 amino acids. Material for sequencing was peripheral blood. The sequence derives from a woman aged 80 or over with active or convalescent COVID-19. The chain has TRBV4-3 and TRBJ2-7; no definite D call. The CDR3: CASSQDFNNYEQYF. CDR3 sequence (DNA): TGCGCCAGCAGCCAAGATTTTAATAACTACGAGCAGTACTTC.